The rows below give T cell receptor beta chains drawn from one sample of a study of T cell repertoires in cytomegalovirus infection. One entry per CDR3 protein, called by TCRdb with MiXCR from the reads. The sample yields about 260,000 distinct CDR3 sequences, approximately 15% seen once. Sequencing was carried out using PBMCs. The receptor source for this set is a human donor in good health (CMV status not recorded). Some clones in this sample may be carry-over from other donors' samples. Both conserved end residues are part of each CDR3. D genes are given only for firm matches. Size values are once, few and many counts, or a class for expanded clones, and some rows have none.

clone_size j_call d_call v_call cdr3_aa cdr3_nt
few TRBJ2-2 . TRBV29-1 CSGSGQLNTGELFF TGCAGCGGGTCGGGGCAGTTAAACACCGGGGAGCTGTTTTTT
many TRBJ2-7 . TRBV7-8 CASSLRGGPTYEQYF TGTGCCAGCAGCCTGCGAGGGGGTCCGACCTACGAGCAGTACTTC
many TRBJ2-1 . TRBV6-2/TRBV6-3 CASSYPQLNYNEQFF TGTGCCAGCAGTTACCCCCAACTGAACTACAATGAGCAGTTCTTC
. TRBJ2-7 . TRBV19 CASSIDIRGSNEQYF TGTGCCAGTAGTATAGATATTCGGGGAAGCAACGAGCAGTACTTC
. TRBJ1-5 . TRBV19 CASSIDLGPLGKGNQPQHF TGTGCCAGTAGTATAGATCTTGGACCGCTAGGTAAGGGAAATCAGCCCCAGCATTTT
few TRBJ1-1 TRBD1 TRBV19 CASTPPGQGLGGNTEAFF TGTGCCAGTACCCCCCCCGGACAGGGGCTCGGGGGGAACACTGAAGCTTTCTTT
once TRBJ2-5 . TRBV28 CASREGFQETQYF TGTGCCAGCAGGGAGGGCTTCCAAGAGACCCAGTACTTC
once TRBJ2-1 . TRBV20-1 CSAGTIEQFF TGCAGTGCTGGGACGATTGAGCAGTTCTTC
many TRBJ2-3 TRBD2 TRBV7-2 CASSLLTSGRFTDTQYF TGTGCCAGCAGCTTACTGACTAGCGGGAGATTTACAGATACGCAGTATTTT
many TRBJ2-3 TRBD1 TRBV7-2 CASSSQGANTQYF TGTGCCAGCAGCTCCCAGGGGGCGAATACGCAGTATTTT
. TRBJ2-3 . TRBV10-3 CAISGITDTQYF TGTGCCATCAGTGGCATCACAGATACGCAGTATTTT
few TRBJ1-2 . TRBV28 CASSRAQDRYGYTF TGTGCCAGCAGTCGAGCTCAGGACCGCTATGGCTACACCTTC
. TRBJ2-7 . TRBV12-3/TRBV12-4 CASSLWGAGNSYEQYF TGTGCCAGCAGTTTATGGGGCGCAGGGAACTCCTACGAGCAGTACTTC
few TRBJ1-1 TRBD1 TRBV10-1 CATSRTGGRGEAFF TGCGCCACCAGCCGGACAGGGGGCAGGGGTGAAGCTTTCTTT
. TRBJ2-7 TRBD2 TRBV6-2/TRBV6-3 CASGTSAKQYF TGTGCCAGCGGAACTAGCGCCAAGCAGTACTTC
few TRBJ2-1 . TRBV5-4 CASSSAGGDNEQFF TGTGCCAGCAGCTCCGCCGGGGGAGACAATGAGCAGTTCTTC
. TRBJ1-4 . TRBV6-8 CASKIDSATNEKLFF TGTGCCAGCAAGATAGACAGTGCAACTAATGAAAAACTGTTTTTT
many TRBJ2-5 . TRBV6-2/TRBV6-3 CASGQSSETQYF TGTGCCAGCGGACAGTCGTCAGAGACCCAGTACTTC
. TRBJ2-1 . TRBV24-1 CATSDLMFGNEQFF TGTGCCACCAGTGATTTGATGTTTGGCAATGAGCAGTTCTTC
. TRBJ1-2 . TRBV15 CATSSGLGYGYTF TGTGCCACCAGCAGTGGGTTAGGCTATGGCTACACCTTC
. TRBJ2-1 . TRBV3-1 CASSRRRSQGPDEQFF TGTGCCAGCAGCCGCAGGAGGTCACAGGGACCCGATGAGCAGTTCTTC
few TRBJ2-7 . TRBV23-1 CASGLRGKNEQYF TGCGCCAGCGGTTTAAGAGGGAAGAACGAGCAGTACTTC
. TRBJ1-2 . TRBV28 CASTRGNIGYTF TGTGCCAGCACCCGAGGGAACATCGGCTACACCTTC
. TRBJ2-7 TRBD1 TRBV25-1 CASSDRTGYEQYF TGTGCCAGCAGTGATAGGACAGGCTACGAGCAGTACTTC
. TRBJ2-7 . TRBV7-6 CASGVYEQYF TGTGCCAGCGGCGTCTACGAGCAGTACTTC
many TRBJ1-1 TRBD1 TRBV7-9 CASSNQGGIDSFF TGTGCCAGCAGCAATCAGGGGGGGATAGATTCTTTCTTT
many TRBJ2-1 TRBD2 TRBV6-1 CASSWATGLAVKQFF TGTGCCAGCAGCTGGGCAACGGGACTAGCGGTAAAACAGTTCTTC
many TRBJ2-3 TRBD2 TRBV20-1 CSARRSLAGGKRLTDTQYF TGCAGTGCTAGAAGATCGCTAGCGGGGGGGAAGCGACTCACAGATACGCAGTATTTT
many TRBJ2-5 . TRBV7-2 CASSLGGSKTQYF TGTGCCAGCAGCTTAGGAGGGTCGAAGACCCAGTACTTC
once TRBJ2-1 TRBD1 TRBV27 CASSQPGQGAFNEQFF TGTGCCAGCAGTCAGCCCGGACAGGGGGCCTTCAATGAGCAGTTCTTC
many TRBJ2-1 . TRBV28 CASSLGLPNEQFF TGTGCCAGCAGTTTAGGACTTCCCAATGAGCAGTTCTTC
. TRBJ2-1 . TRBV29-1 CSVQGTASGPRYNEQFF TGCAGCGTTCAGGGGACGGCTAGCGGACCTAGGTATAATGAGCAGTTCTTC
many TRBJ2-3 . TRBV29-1 CSVVSGKDTQYF TGCAGCGTTGTTAGTGGGAAAGATACGCAGTATTTT
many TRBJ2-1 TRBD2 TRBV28 CASRGKREGTYNEQFF TGTGCCAGCAGAGGAAAGCGGGAGGGCACCTACAATGAGCAGTTCTTC
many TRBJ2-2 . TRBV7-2 CASSPIGAETGELFF TGTGCCAGCAGCCCTATAGGGGCCGAGACCGGGGAGCTGTTTTTT
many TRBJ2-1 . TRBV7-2 CASSSPGGPTYNEQFF TGTGCCAGCAGCTCCCCGGGCGGGCCGACCTACAATGAGCAGTTCTTC
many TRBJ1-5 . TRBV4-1 CASSQTPGYGQPQHF TGCGCCAGCAGCCAAACCCCAGGGTACGGACAGCCCCAGCATTTT
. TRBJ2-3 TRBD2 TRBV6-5 CASSRPGLAGETDTQYF TGTGCCAGCAGTCGACCGGGACTAGCGGGAGAAACAGATACGCAGTATTTT
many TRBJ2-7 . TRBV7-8 CASSLRRQVNEQYF TGTGCCAGCAGCTTAAGGAGACAGGTGAACGAGCAGTACTTC
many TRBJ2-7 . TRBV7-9 CASSSAGLPAYEQYF TGTGCCAGCAGTTCGGCGGGACTCCCCGCCTACGAGCAGTACTTC
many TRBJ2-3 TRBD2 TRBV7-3 CASSFSGGAPDTQYF TGTGCCAGCAGCTTTAGCGGGGGGGCCCCAGATACGCAGTATTTT
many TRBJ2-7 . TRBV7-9 CASSLPRGNSYEQYF TGTGCCAGCAGCCTCCCGAGGGGGAATTCCTACGAGCAGTACTTC